This T cell receptor (beta chain) derives from a study of CD8+ T cells in alopecia areata. RNA, once extracted, was reverse transcribed into cDNA for use as the sequencing template. Data came from immunoSEQ multiplex PCR; TCRdb stores just in-frame clones and leaves some out. This table holds 65,000 to 90,000 clones, 51% found once. The CDR3 covers 15 residues. General study findings and limits: Researchers reported that TCR sharing among patients proved less clear than in mice, possibly HLA-linked. Higher clonality and more expanded CD8+ clones appeared in lesional than normal scalp.

Alopecia areata patients provided lesional scalp punch biopsies and peripheral blood, both collected for the study. PBMC-derived CD4+ and CD8+ T cells were sorted. On this clone: What it binds is not known.

What was sequenced was NKG2D-high CD8+ T cells sorted from blood. The chain is built from TRBV21-1 and TRBJ2-5; TRBD1 is taken as the D call from the table, unchecked against the DNA. TRBV21-1 is listed as a pseudogene. This clonotype was obtained from a human donor with alopecia areata. In DNA form, the CDR3 reads TGTGCCAGCAGCAAAGGACAGGAAAAACAAGAGACCCAGTACTTC. Translating gives CASSKGQEKQETQYF.